The 7 T cell receptor beta chains below were found in one sample sequenced in a study of preoperative IRX-2 immunotherapy in early breast cancer. Described treatment: preoperative locoregional IRX-2 cytokine immunotherapy. Generated by immunoSEQ multiplex PCR, the TCRdb table keeps only in-frame clones and is missing some. The sample comprises around 57,000 clones, roughly 94% of which are singletons, and under 2% rests with the top ten. The material was obtained from a patient treated with IRX-2 immunotherapy. Receptors originate from a human donor with breast cancer.

The V and J genes are TRBV6-5 and TRBJ1-1; TRBD1 matches 8 bases. J was trimmed by 3 bases and V by 2 bases; bases with no gene match: 8. Germline values: CDR1 MNHEY, CDR2 SVGAGI. This CDR3 is 16 amino acids long. CDR3 sequence reads: CASSYEIRGLDTEAFF. The CDR3 DNA reads as TGTGCCAGCAGTTACGAAATCAGGGGGCTGGACACTGAAGCTTTCTTT.

This rearrangement joins TRBV11-2 to TRBJ2-1; D is undetermined. Germline assignment: CDR1 SGHAT and CDR2 FQNNGV. The CDR3 is made up of 12 amino acids. V was pared by 5 bases and J by 7 bases, with 9 bases between. CDR3 sequence (DNA): TGTGCCAGCAGCACCATTAGGAATGAGCAGTTCTTC. This translates into CASSTIRNEQFF.

CDR3: CASSTTGTQYF. CDR3 sequence (DNA): TGTGCCAGTAGTACAACCGGGACCCAGTACTTC. The chain carries TRBV19 and TRBJ2-5, with D unresolved. The CDR3 runs to 11 residues. V lost 4 bases to trimming and J lost 7 bases, with 7 bases between them. Per germline, CDR1 LNHDA and CDR2 SQIVND (reference sequence).

The chain joins TRBV6-4 to TRBJ1-3; D perhaps matches TRBD1 (6 bases). Germline loops: CDR1 MRHNA, CDR2 SNTAGT. V lost 9 bases and J 5 bases, leaving 17 bases between the germline ends. The CDR3 consists of 14 residues. The CDR3 protein is CARRITGKRNTIYF. The DNA for the CDR3 is TGTGCCAGGAGGATAACAGGGAAAAGAAACACCATATATTTT.

The chain has TRBV18 and TRBJ2-3, with 11 bases lining up with TRBD2. The CDR3 has 16 amino acids. Germline CDR1 is KGHSH and CDR2 is LQKENI. V gave up 3 bases and J gave up 7 bases; unmatched junction bases: 9. Here the CDR3 DNA reads TGTGCCAGCTCACCGGCTAGCGGGGGGCGTCAGAATACGCAGTATTTT. Its protein is CASSPASGGRQNTQYF.

The CDR3 DNA reads TGTGCCTGGAGTACTGACAGGGTTTTCTATGGCTACACCTTC. Translated, it gives CAWSTDRVFYGYTF. The rearrangement joins TRBV30 to TRBJ1-2, with 7 bases lining up with TRBD1. This CDR3 spans 14 amino acids. V dropped 2 bases and J dropped 4; count of bases not matched to a gene: 7. Looked up from germline, CDR1 is GTSNPN and CDR2 is SVGIG (reference sequence). The full variable domain, completed using reference TRBV30 and TRBJ1-2, is SQTIHQWPATLVQPVGSPLSLECTVEGTSNPNLYWYRQAAGRGLQLLFYSVGIGQISSEVPQNLSASRPQDRQFILSSKKLLLSDSGFYLCAWSTDRVFYGYTFGSGTRLTVV.

The chain employs TRBV19 and TRBJ2-6; 7 bases agree with TRBD1. This CDR3 is built from 17 residues. J gave up 0 bases and V 4 bases, and 6 bases lay outside the gene matches. From germline, CDR1 is LNHDA and CDR2 SQIVND (reference sequence). The CDR3 DNA reads TGTGCCAGTAGTAAAAGACAGGGTTCCTCTGGGGCCAACGTCCTGACTTTC. It specifies CASSKRQGSSGANVLTF.